Given below is one TCR beta chain in context. Its cognate antigen is unknown. One end of the junction is discordant with germline, which a read error may explain. The data were taken from a study of T-cell memory formation after mild COVID-19. Study summary: Among the donors, TCR clusters were largely specific to each donor.

One entry per CDR3 protein results from TCRdb running MiXCR on the 5' RACE reads. The sample includes 150,000 to 200,000 distinct CDR3 sequences, 25% to 40% of them seen just once. Findings and caveats of the study: Nothing showed for sure that second-wave clones peaking on day 37 were SARS-CoV-2 specific. Pre-infection memory showed some responding clones, and this suggested that cross-reactive memory joined.

The germline V gene encodes CDR1 SSHAT and CDR2 FNYEAQ (reference sequence). There are 16 residues in the CDR3. Material: PBMCs or a T cell subset sorted from them (not recorded which). This chain connects TRBV7-7 to TRBJ2-1; 9 bases match TRBD2. The origin of this receptor is an adult woman who had mild COVID-19 (a few samples of this study predate the infection). Cell type and time point are not known. This chain's CDR3 is CASSLSSGIFDNEQFF. CDR3 nucleotide sequence: TGTGCTAGCAGCCTTTCTAGCGGGATATTCGACAATGAGCAGTTCTTC.